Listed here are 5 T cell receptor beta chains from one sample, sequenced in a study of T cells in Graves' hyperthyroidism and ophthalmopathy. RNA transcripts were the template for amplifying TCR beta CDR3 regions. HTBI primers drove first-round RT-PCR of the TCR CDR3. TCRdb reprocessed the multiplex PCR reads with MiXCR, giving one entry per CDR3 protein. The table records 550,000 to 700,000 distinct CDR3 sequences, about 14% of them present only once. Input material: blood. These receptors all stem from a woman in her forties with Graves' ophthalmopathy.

This chain's CDR3 is CASSLHVGAGTGELFF. The DNA of the CDR3 is TGTGCCAGCAGCTTACATGTGGGGGCAGGTACCGGGGAGCTGTTTTTT. The V gene is TRBV7-3, the J gene TRBJ2-2; a possible D gene is TRBD1 (6 bases). V lost 2 bases to trimming and J lost 5 bases, with 15 bases between them. The CDR3 has 16 residues. CDR1 and CDR2 from the germline V gene are SGHTA and FQGTGA.

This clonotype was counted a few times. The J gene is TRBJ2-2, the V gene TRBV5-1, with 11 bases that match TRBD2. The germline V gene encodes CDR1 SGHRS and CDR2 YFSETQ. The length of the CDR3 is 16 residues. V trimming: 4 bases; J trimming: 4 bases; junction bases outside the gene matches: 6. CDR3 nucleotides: TGCGCCAGCAGCCTCCTGACTAGCGGGGCCACCGGGGAGCTGTTTTTT. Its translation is CASSLLTSGATGELFF.

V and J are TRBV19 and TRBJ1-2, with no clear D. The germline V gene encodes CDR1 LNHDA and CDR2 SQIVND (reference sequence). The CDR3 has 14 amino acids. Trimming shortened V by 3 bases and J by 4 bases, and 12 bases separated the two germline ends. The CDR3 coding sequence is TGTGCCAGTAGTATTTTAAGCCAGCTCTATGGCTACACCTTC. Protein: CASSILSQLYGYTF.

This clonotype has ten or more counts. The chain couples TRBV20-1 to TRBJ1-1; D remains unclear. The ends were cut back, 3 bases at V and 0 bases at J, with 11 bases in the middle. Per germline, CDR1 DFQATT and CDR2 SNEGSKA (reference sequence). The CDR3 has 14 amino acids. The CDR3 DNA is TGCAGTGCTAGGGCCGGAGGGATGAACACTGAAGCTTTCTTT. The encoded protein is CSARAGGMNTEAFF.

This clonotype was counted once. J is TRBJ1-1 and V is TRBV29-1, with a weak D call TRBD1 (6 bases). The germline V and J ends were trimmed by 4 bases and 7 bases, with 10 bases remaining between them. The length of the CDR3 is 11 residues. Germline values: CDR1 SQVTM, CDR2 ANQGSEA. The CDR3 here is CSVGEGGEAFF. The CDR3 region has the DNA TGCAGCGTTGGGGAGGGGGGTGAAGCTTTCTTT. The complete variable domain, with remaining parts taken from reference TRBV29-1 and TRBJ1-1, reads SAVISQKPSRDICQRGTSLTIQCQVDSQVTMMFWYRQQPGQSLTLIATANQGSEATYESGFVIDKFPISRPNLTFSTLTVSNMSPEDSSIYLCSVGEGGEAFFGQGTRLTVV.